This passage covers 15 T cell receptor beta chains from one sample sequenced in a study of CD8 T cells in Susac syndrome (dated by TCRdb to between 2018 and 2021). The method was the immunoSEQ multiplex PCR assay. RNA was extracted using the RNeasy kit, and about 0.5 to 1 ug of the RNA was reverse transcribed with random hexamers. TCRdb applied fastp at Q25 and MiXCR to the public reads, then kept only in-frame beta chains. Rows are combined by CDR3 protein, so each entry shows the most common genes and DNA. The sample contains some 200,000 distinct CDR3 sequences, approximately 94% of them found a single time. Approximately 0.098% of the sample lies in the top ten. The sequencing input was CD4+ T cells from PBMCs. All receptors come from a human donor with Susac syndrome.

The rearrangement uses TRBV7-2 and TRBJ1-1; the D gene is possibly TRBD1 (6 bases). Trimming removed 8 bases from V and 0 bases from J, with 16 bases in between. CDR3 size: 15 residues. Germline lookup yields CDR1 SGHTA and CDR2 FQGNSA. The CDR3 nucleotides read TGTGCCAGCGAGGGACACAACAGTATGAACACTGAAGCTTTCTTT. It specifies CASEGHNSMNTEAFF.

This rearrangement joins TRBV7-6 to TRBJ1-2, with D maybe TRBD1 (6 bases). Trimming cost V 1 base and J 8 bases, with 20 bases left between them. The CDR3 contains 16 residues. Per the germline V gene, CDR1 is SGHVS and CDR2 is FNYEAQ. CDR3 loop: CASSLGYRQGPIGYTF. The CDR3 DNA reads TGTGCCAGCAGCTTAGGGTATAGGCAGGGGCCGATCGGCTACACCTTC.

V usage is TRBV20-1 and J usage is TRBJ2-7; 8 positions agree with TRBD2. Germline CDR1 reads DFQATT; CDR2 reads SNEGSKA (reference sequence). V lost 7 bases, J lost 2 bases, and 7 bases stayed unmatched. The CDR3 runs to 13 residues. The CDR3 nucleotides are TGCAGTGTGCGGGGGGCCTCACCCTACGAGCAGTACTTC. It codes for CSVRGASPYEQYF.

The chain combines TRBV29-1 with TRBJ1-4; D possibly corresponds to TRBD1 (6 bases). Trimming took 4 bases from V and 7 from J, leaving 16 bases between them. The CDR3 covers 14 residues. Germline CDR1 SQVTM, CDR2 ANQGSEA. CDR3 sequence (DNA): TGCAGCGTTGCGTGGACAGATCCGCGTGAAAAACTGTTTTTT. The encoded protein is CSVAWTDPREKLFF.

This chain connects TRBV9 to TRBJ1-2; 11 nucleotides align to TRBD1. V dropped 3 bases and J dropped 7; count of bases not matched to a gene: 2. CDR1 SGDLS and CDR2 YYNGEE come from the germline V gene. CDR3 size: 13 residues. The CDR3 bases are TGTGCCAGCAGCGCGGGACAGGGGGTTGGCTACACCTTC. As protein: CASSAGQGVGYTF.

The CDR3 DNA sequence: TGTGCCAGCAGCTTATCCGGCCGGTTAAAGACCCCCTCTGGAAACACCATATATTTT. Translated, it gives CASSLSGRLKTPSGNTIYF. The gene calls are TRBV7-2 and TRBJ1-3; D gene unclear. The CDR3 covers 19 residues. Germline CDR1 is SGHTA and CDR2 is FQGNSA. Trimming pared 2 bases from V and 0 bases from J, leaving 20 bases between.

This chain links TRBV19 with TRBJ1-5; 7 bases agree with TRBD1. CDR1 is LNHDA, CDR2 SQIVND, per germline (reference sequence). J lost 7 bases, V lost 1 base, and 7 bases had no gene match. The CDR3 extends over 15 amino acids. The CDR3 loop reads CASSIGGGENQPQHF. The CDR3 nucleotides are TGTGCCAGTAGTATAGGAGGGGGCGAAAACCAGCCCCAGCATTTT.

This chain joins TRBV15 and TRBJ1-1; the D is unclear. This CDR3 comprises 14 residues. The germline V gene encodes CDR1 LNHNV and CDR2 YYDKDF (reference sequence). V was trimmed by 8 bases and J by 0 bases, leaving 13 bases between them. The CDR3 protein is CATARRVMNTEAFF. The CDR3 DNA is TGTGCCACCGCGCGTAGGGTTATGAACACTGAAGCTTTCTTT.

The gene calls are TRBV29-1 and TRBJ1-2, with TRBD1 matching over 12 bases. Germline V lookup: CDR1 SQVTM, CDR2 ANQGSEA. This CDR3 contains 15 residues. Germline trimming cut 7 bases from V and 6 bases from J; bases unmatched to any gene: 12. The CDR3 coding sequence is TGCAGCGCCGAACCGGGACAGGGGGCGCCCGATGGCTACACCTTC. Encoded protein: CSAEPGQGAPDGYTF.

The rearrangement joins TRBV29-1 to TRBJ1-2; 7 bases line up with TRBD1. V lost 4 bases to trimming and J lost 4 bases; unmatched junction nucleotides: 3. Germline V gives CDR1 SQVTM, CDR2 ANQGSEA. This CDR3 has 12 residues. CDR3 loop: CSVGEGAYGYTF. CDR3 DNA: TGCAGCGTTGGGGAGGGGGCCTATGGCTACACCTTC.

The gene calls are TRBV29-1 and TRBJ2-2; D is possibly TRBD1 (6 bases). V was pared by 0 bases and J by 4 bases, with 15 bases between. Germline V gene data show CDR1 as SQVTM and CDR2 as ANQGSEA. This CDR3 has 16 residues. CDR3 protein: CSVEEVGAMGTGELFF. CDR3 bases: TGCAGCGTTGAAGAGGTGGGGGCAATGGGCACCGGGGAGCTGTTTTTT.

The CDR3 coding sequence is TGTGCCAGCAGCTTAGTTGTCTTCGGAGGGCGGAACACTGAAGCTTTCTTT. Protein sequence: CASSLVVFGGRNTEAFF. This chain joins TRBV11-2 and TRBJ1-1, with D unclear. CDR1 is SGHAT and CDR2 is FQNNGV in the germline V gene. The CDR3 has 17 residues. V shed 1 base and J shed 1 base, with 16 bases lying between them.

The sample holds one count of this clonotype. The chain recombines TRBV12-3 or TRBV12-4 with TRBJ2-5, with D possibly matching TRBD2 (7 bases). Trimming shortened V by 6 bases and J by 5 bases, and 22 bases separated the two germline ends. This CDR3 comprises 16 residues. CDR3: CASSLGVGGHFETQYF. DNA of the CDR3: TGTGCCAGCAGCCTGGGGGTGGGGGGGCACTTTGAGACCCAGTACTTC.

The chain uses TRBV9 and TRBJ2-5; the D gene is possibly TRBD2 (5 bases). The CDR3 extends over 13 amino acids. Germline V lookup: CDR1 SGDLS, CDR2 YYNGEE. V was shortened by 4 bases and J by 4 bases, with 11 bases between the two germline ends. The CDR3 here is CASSPPRGETQYF. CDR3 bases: TGTGCCAGCAGCCCCCCCCGGGGAGAGACCCAGTACTTC.

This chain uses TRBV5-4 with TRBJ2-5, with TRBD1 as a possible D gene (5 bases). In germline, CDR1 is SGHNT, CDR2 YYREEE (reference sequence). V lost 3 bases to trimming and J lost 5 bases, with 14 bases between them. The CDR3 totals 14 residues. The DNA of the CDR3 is TGTGCCAGCAGCTCCAGGGAAGGTGTGGAGACCCAGTACTTC. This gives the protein CASSSREGVETQYF.